This note documents a single T cell receptor (beta chain) sequence. These data originate in a study of OX40 agonist ivuxolimab in advanced cancers. Profiling relied on immunoSEQ multiplex PCR, and the TCRdb table lists in-frame clones only, not all of them. Of 25,000 to 35,000 clones in the sample, roughly 83% were seen once. Trimming removed 4 bases at V and 4 bases at J, with 12 bases between. The CDR3 spans 13 residues. Germline V CDR1 and CDR2: SGHNT, YYREEE (reference sequence). Sequenced here: CD4+ or CD8+ T cells sorted from blood, sampled in a trial of the OX40 agonist ivuxolimab. The TCR originated in an adult with an advanced solid tumor such as melanoma, head and neck, liver or kidney cancer. The V call is TRBV5-4, the J call TRBJ2-7, with D maybe TRBD2 (5 bases). CDR3 in amino acids: CASSPLGGYEQYF. In nucleotides, the CDR3 is TGTGCCAGCAGCCCACTTGGAGGATACGAGCAGTACTTC. Looking up the rest from reference TRBV5-4 and TRBJ2-7 gives the full variable domain: ETGVTQSPTHLIKTRGQQVTLRCSSQSGHNTVSWYQQALGQGPQFIFQYYREEENGRGNFPPRFSGLQFPNYSSELNVNALELDDSALYLCASSPLGGYEQYFGPGTRLTVT.